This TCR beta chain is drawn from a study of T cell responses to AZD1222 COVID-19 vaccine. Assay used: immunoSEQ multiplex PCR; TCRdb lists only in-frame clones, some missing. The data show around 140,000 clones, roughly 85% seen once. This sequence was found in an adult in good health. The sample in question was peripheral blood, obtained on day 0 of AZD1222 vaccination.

CDR3 sequence (DNA): TGTGCCAGCAGCTTGGCGGGGCGGTATAATCAGCCCCAGCATTTT. Residues: CASSLAGRYNQPQHF. The rearrangement links TRBV5-5 to TRBJ1-5; the D gene is possibly TRBD1 (5 bases). CDR3 length: 15 residues. CDR1 SGHKS and CDR2 YYEKEE come from the germline V gene (reference sequence). V lost 0 bases to trimming and J lost 4 bases, with 11 bases between them. Based on the CDR3 plus reference TRBV5-5 and TRBJ1-5, the full variable domain is DAGVTQSPTHLIKTRGQQVTLRCSPISGHKSVSWYQQVLGQGPQFIFQYYEKEERGRGNFPDRFSARQFPNYSSELNVNALLLGDSALYLCASSLAGRYNQPQHFGDGTRLSIL.